The rows below give T cell receptor beta chains drawn from one sample of a study of blood T cell repertoires in COVID-19. Sequenced by immunoSEQ multiplex PCR; TCRdb stores in-frame clones only, minus some. The sample yields roughly 400,000 clones, about 83% seen once. Specimen: PBMCs or T cells enriched from blood (not recorded which). The receptor set was obtained from a woman aged 45-59 years who had recovered from COVID-19. The CDR3 runs from the conserved cysteine through the conserved F or W. The D gene is left open where the match is weak. Size tells how often a clone was seen (once, few, many) or the class of an expanded clone, and some rows leave it out.

J	V	size	D	CDR3	DNA
TRBJ1-2	TRBV28	-	-	CASEVQGHQYGYTF	TGTGCCAGCGAAGTGCAGGGCCATCAGTATGGCTACACCTTC
TRBJ1-1	TRBV6-5	-	-	CASRPLGQNTEAFF	TGTGCCAGTCGCCCGTTGGGACAGAACACTGAAGCTTTCTTT
TRBJ1-2	TRBV19	-	-	CASSIGGFPFLNYGYTF	TGTGCCAGTAGTATCGGGGGTTTCCCTTTCCTAAACTATGGCTACACCTTC
TRBJ1-5	TRBV12-3/TRBV12-4	-	-	CASGNGRTPQHF	TGTGCCAGCGGAAACGGGAGGACCCCCCAGCATTTT
TRBJ1-1	TRBV6-1	-	-	CASSAPGIQGSTEAFF	TGTGCCAGCAGTGCGCCCGGCATTCAGGGATCCACTGAAGCTTTCTTT
TRBJ2-1	TRBV12-3/TRBV12-4	-	-	CASSFRGEQFF	TGTGCCAGCAGTTTCAGGGGTGAGCAGTTCTTC
TRBJ2-1	TRBV7-2	-	TRBD2	CASSNGGGINEQFF	TGTGCCAGCAGCAACGGCGGGGGTATCAATGAGCAGTTCTTC
TRBJ1-2	TRBV30	-	-	CAWSTGSRGGYTF	TGTGCCTGGAGTACGGGGTCACGGGGAGGCTACACCTTC
TRBJ2-1	TRBV11-2	-	-	CASSLLFPHEQFF	TGTGCCAGCAGCTTACTGTTTCCCCATGAGCAGTTCTTC
TRBJ1-6	TRBV30	-	TRBD1	CAWSIGSRAGTGVSPLHF	TGTGCCTGGAGCATTGGGAGCAGGGCCGGGACAGGGGTTTCACCCCTCCACTTT
TRBJ1-1	TRBV7-9	-	-	CASSLDWVDGTEAFF	TGTGCCAGCAGCTTAGACTGGGTCGACGGGACTGAAGCTTTCTTT
TRBJ1-1	TRBV5-1	once	-	CASQASLNTEAFF	TGCGCCAGCCAGGCCAGCCTGAACACTGAAGCTTTCTTT
TRBJ1-2	TRBV7-9	once	TRBD1	CASSKDRASSYGYTF	TGTGCCAGCAGCAAAGACAGGGCTTCTTCGTATGGCTACACCTTC
TRBJ2-4	TRBV27	-	TRBD2	CASSHPGGSIQYF	TGTGCCAGCAGCCATCCCGGGGGGAGCATTCAGTACTTC
TRBJ1-2	TRBV6-5	-	TRBD1	CASRTGDANYGYTF	TGTGCCAGCAGAACAGGGGACGCTAACTATGGCTACACCTTC
TRBJ2-7	TRBV30	-	TRBD1	CAWAGTEAYEQYF	TGTGCCTGGGCCGGGACAGAAGCCTACGAGCAGTACTTC